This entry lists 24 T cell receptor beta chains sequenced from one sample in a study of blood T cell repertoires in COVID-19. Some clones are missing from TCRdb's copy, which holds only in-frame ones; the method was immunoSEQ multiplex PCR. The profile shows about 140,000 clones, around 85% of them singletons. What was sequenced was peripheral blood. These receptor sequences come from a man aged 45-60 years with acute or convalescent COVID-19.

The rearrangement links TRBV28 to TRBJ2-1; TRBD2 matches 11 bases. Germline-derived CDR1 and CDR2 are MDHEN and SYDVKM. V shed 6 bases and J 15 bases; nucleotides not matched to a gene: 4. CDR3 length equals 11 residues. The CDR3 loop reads CASSRLAGPFF. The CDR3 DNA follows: TGTGCCAGCAGCAGACTAGCGGGACCGTTCTTC.

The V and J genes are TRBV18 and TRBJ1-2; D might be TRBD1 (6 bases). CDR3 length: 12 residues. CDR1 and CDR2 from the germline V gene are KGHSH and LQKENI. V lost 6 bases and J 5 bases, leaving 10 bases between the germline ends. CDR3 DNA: TGTGCCAGCTCTTCGGACAGATATGGCTACACCTTC. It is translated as CASSSDRYGYTF.

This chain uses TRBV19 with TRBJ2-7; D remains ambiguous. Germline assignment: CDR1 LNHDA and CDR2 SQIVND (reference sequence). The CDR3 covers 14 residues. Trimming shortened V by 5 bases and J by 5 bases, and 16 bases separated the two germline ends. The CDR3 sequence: CASSRGRTINEQYF. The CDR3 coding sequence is TGTGCCAGTAGTCGCGGCAGAACTATCAACGAGCAGTACTTC.

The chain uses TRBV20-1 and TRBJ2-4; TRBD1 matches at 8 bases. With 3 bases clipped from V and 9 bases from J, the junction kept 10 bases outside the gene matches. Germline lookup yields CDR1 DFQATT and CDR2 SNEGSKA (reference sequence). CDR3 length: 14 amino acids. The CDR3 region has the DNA TGCAGTGCTAGTTGGTCTCAGGGGGCGAGCATTCAGTACTTC. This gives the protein CSASWSQGASIQYF.

The CDR3 nucleotides read TGTGCCATCAGGAGACAGGGGGGACTAGCGGGAGATGGCACCGGGGAGCTGTTTTTT. Protein: CAIRRQGGLAGDGTGELFF. V gene TRBV10-3 combines with J gene TRBJ2-2; 14 bases line up with TRBD2. Trimming took 6 bases from V and 4 from J; bases not matched to a gene: 13. Germline-derived CDR1 and CDR2 are ENHRY and SYGVKD. This CDR3 contains 19 residues.

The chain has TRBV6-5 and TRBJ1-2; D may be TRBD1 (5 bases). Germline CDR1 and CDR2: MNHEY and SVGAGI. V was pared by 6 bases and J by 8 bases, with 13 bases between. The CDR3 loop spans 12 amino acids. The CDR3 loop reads CASRAREYGYTF. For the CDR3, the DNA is TGTGCCAGCAGGGCCAGGGAATACGGCTACACCTTC.

CDR3 DNA sequence: TGTGCCAGCAGTTCCCCACTAGCGGGATACACAGATACGCAGTATTTT. Amino acid sequence: CASSSPLAGYTDTQYF. The rearrangement uses TRBV6-5 and TRBJ2-3, with TRBD2 matching 10 bases. Trimming removed 4 bases from V and 2 bases from J; junction bases left unmatched: 6. CDR3 length equals 16 residues. Looked up from germline, CDR1 is MNHEY and CDR2 is SVGAGI.

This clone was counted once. DNA for the CDR3: TGTGCCAGCAGCTTGAGCGGATTTAACTACGAGCAGTACTTC. Translating gives CASSLSGFNYEQYF. This chain uses TRBV5-4 with TRBJ2-7; maybe TRBD2 (5 bases). Germline CDR1 SGHNT, CDR2 YYREEE (reference sequence). V was clipped by 1 base and J by 3 bases, with 11 bases between them. The CDR3 covers 14 residues.

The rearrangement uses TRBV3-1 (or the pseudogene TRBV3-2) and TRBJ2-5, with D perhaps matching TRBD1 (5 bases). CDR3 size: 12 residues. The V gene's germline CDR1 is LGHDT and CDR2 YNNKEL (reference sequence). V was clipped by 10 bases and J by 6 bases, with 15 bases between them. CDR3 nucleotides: TGTGCCACGGCAGGGTCTAGGCAGACCCAGTACTTC. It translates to CATAGSRQTQYF.

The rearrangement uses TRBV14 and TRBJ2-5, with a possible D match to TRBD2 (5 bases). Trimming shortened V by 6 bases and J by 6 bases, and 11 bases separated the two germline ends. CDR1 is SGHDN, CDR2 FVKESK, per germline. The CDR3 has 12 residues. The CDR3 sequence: CASSSGSKTQYF. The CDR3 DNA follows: TGTGCCAGCAGTTCGGGGTCCAAGACCCAGTACTTC.

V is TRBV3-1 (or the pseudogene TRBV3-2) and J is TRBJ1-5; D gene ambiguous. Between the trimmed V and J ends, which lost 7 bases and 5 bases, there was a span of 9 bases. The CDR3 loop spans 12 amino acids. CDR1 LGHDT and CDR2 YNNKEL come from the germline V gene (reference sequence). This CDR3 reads CASNPSYQPQHF. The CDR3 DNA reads TGTGCCAGCAACCCCAGTTATCAGCCCCAGCATTTT.

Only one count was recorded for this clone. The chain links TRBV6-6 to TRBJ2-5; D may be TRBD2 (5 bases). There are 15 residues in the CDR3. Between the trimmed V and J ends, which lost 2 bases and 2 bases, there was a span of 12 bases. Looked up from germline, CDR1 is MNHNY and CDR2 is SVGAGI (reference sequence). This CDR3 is CASSYADYVQETQYF. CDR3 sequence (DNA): TGTGCCAGCAGTTACGCAGACTACGTACAAGAGACCCAGTACTTC.

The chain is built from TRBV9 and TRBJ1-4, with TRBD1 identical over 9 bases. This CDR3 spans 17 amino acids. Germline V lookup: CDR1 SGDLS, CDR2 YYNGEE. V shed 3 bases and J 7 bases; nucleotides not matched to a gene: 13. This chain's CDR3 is CASSAPPGDRAAEKLFF. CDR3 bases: TGTGCCAGCAGCGCTCCCCCCGGGGACAGGGCCGCTGAAAAACTGTTTTTT.

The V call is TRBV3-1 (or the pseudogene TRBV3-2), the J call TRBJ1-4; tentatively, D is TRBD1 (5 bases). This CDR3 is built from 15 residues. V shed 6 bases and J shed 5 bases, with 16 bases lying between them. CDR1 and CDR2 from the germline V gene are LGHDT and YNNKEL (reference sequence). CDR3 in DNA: TGTGCCAGCAGTTCCCAGACAGTTGGAAATGAAAAACTGTTTTTT. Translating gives CASSSQTVGNEKLFF.

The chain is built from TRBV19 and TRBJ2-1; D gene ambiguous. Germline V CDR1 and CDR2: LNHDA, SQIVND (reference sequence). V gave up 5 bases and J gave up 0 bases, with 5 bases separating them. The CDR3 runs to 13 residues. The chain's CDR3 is CASSLVSYNEQFF. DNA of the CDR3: TGTGCCAGTAGTCTTGTCTCCTACAATGAGCAGTTCTTC.

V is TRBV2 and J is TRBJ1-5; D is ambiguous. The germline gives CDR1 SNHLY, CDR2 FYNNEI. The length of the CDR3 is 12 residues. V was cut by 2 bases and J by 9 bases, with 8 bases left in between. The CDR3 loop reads CASSERGPPQHF. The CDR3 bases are TGTGCCAGCAGTGAACGCGGGCCGCCCCAGCATTTT.

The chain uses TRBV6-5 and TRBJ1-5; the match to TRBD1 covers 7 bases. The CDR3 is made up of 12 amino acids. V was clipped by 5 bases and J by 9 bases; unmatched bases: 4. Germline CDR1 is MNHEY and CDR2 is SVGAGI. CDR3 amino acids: CASSRTGRPQHF. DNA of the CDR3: TGTGCCAGCAGTAGGACAGGCCGGCCCCAGCATTTT.

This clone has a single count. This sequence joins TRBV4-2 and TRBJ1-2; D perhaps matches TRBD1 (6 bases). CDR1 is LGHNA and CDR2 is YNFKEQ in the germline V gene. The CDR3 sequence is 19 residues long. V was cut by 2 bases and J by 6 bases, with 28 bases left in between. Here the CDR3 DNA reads TGTGCCAGCAGCCAATTCCCGTTCGTGATGGCCGTCGCAGGGGATGGCTACACCTTC. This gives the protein CASSQFPFVMAVAGDGYTF.

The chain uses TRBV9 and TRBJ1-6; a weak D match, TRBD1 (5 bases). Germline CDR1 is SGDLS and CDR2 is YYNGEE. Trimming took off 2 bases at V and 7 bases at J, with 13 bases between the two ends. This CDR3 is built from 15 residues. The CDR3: CASSVQGGKNSPLHF. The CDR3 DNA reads TGTGCCAGCAGCGTCCAGGGAGGGAAAAATTCACCCCTCCACTTT.

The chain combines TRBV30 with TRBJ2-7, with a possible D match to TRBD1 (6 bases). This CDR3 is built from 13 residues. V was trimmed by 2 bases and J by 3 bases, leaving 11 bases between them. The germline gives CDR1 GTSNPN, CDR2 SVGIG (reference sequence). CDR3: CAWSSWDIYEQYF. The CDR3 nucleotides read TGTGCCTGGAGTAGCTGGGACATCTACGAGCAGTACTTC.

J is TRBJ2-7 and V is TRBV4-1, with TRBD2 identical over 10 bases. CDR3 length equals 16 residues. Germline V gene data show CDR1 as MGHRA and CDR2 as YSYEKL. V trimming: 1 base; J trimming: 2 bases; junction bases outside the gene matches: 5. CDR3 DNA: TGCGCCAGCAGCCAAGTCCCGCTAGCGGGAGCCTACGAGCAGTACTTC. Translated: CASSQVPLAGAYEQYF.

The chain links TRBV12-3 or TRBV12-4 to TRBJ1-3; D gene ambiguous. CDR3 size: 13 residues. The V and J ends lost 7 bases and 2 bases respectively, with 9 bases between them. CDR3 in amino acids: CASKRRPGNTIYF. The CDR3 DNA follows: TGTGCCAGCAAAAGGAGACCTGGAAACACCATATATTTT.

In DNA, the CDR3 is TGTGCCACCCCCGGGGGGCCAGGGAATAATTCACCCCTCCACTTT. The encoded protein is CATPGGPGNNSPLHF. The chain recombines TRBV11-2 with TRBJ1-6; maybe TRBD1 (6 bases). Germline loops: CDR1 SGHAT, CDR2 FQNNGV. V dropped 10 bases and J dropped 5 bases, with 18 bases sitting between them. The CDR3 sequence is 15 residues long. The variable domain in full, completed from reference TRBV11-2 and TRBJ1-6, reads EAGVAQSPRYKIIEKRQSVAFWCNPISGHATLYWYQQILGQGPKLLIQFQNNGVVDDSQLPKDRFSAERLKGVDSTLKIQPAKLEDSAVYLCATPGGPGNNSPLHFGNGTRLTVT.

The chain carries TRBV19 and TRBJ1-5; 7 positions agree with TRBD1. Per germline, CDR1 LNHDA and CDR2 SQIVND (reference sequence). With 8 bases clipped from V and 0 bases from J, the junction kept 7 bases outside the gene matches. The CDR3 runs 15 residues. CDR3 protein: CASLATGNSNQPQHF. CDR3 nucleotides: TGTGCCAGTCTCGCGACAGGGAATAGCAATCAGCCCCAGCATTTT. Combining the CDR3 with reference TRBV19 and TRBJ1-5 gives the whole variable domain DGGITQSPKYLFRKEGQNVTLSCEQNLNHDAMYWYRQDPGQGLRLIYYSQIVNDFQKGDIAEGYSVSREKKESFPLTVTSAQKNPTAFYLCASLATGNSNQPQHFGDGTRLSIL.